This T cell receptor beta chain was recovered during a study of response to subunit inactivated influenza vaccine. This clonotype appeared a single time. Antigen: not known. Germline loops: CDR1 MNHEY, CDR2 SVGEGT. The CDR3 consists of 15 residues. Trimming removed 2 bases from V and 3 bases from J, with 14 bases in between. Findings and caveats of the study: The authors suggested that every seasonal influenza vaccination recruits few new T cells.

TCRdb reprocessed the RT-PCR reads via MiXCR and lists one record per CDR3 protein. The profile shows around 580,000 distinct CDR3 sequences, 12% to 15% of them singletons. The receptor was isolated from a middle-aged man who received an inactivated influenza vaccine. V and J are TRBV6-2 or TRBV6-3 and TRBJ2-7; the D is unclear. Sequenced here: PBMCs from blood, sampled 11 to 12 days after vaccination. Written as DNA, the CDR3 is TGTGCCAGCAGTTACCGCTCGGCCTGGGGCTACGAGCAGTACTTC. Translation gives CASSYRSAWGYEQYF.